The next 9 T cell receptor beta chains were all read from a single sample in a study of T cell repertoires in ileal Crohn's disease. Sample time point: neoterminal ileum biopsy at postoperative endoscopy, about 6 months after surgery. TCRdb keeps only in-frame clones here, not all; method: immunoSEQ multiplex PCR. The sample includes 1,500 to 2,000 clones, approximately 82% of them seen just once. Material: ileal tissue. Receptors originate from an adult with Crohn's disease.

The chain couples TRBV7-8 to TRBJ2-7; 10 nucleotides line up with TRBD2. CDR1 and CDR2 from the germline V gene are SGHVS and FQNEAQ. CDR3 length equals 15 residues. The V and J ends lost 1 base and 4 bases, in that order; junction bases with no gene match: 4. The CDR3 DNA reads TGTGCCAGCAGCTTAGGAGCGGGGGGGCAATACGAGCAGTACTTC. Its protein is CASSLGAGGQYEQYF.

The J gene is TRBJ1-1, the V gene TRBV7-9, with D perhaps TRBD1 (6 bases). The CDR3 totals 12 residues. V shed 1 base and J shed 7 bases, with 7 bases lying between them. CDR1 and CDR2 from the germline V gene are SEHNR and FQNEAQ (reference sequence). The CDR3 reads CASSLGRGEAFF. Here the CDR3 DNA reads TGTGCCAGCAGCTTAGGCAGGGGTGAAGCTTTCTTT.

V gene TRBV27 combines with J gene TRBJ2-7, with 9 bases matching TRBD1. The CDR3 is made up of 13 amino acids. Germline V gene sequence: CDR1 MNHEY, CDR2 SMNVEV (reference sequence). V lost 6 bases, J lost 3 bases, and 3 bases stayed unmatched. The CDR3 sequence: CASRQGAHYEQYF. CDR3 DNA sequence: TGTGCCAGCAGACAGGGGGCGCACTACGAGCAGTACTTC.

This chain joins TRBV30 and TRBJ1-2; 9 bases fit TRBD1. This CDR3 has 14 amino acids. V lost 5 bases, J lost 4 bases, and 8 bases stayed unmatched. Germline loops: CDR1 GTSNPN, CDR2 SVGIG (reference sequence). CDR3 sequence: CAWEPTGGAYGYTF. CDR3 nucleotide sequence: TGTGCCTGGGAACCCACAGGGGGCGCCTATGGCTACACCTTC.

This sequence joins TRBV5-3 and TRBJ1-6; TRBD1 agrees at 7 bases. TRBV5-3 is treated as an ORF (open reading frame) with a function not yet certain. CDR3 length: 22 amino acids. J lost 1 base, V lost 4 bases, and 23 bases had no gene match. The CDR3 DNA follows: TGTGCCAGAAGCGGGGGCCAGATTGGACAGGTCGGGGGAAATTCCTATAATTCACCCCTCCACTTT. It translates to CARSGGQIGQVGGNSYNSPLHF.

The rearrangement links TRBV7-2 to TRBJ2-7; 7 bases agree with TRBD1. CDR3 length equals 15 residues. V was clipped by 1 base and J by 1 base; unmatched bases: 4. Germline lookup yields CDR1 SGHTA and CDR2 FQGNSA. The CDR3, as DNA: TGTGCCAGCAGCTTAGTGGGACAGCCGTCCTACGAGCAGTACTTC. Translation: CASSLVGQPSYEQYF.

This clone was counted a single time. V gene TRBV7-2 combines with J gene TRBJ2-5, with D possibly matching TRBD2 (6 bases). Germline V gives CDR1 SGHTA, CDR2 FQGNSA. The V gene lost 5 bases and the J gene lost 5 bases, with 18 bases spanning the gap. This CDR3 spans 15 amino acids. CDR3 amino acids: CASSPRGGSYETQYF. DNA for the CDR3: TGTGCCAGCAGCCCGAGAGGAGGGTCCTACGAGACCCAGTACTTC. Full variable domain (outside the CDR3, taken from reference TRBV7-2 and TRBJ2-5): GAGVSQSPSNKVTEKGKDVELRCDPISGHTALYWYRQSLGQGLEFLIYFQGNSAPDKSGLPSDRFSAERTGGSVSTLTIQRTQQEDSAVYLCASSPRGGSYETQYFGPGTRLLVL.

The chain's CDR3 is CASSQDSSSYNEQFF. In DNA, the CDR3 is TGTGCCAGCAGCCAGGACTCCTCCTCCTACAATGAGCAGTTCTTC. The chain joins TRBV6-6 to TRBJ2-1, with a weak D call TRBD2 (5 bases). The CDR3 is 15 residues long. Trimming removed 6 bases at V and 0 bases at J, with 12 bases between. Germline assignment: CDR1 MNHNY and CDR2 SVGAGI (reference sequence).

The chain carries TRBV4-1 and TRBJ1-5; D is ambiguous. The germline gives CDR1 MGHRA, CDR2 YSYEKL. This CDR3 spans 16 amino acids. The V end was cut by 0 bases, the J end by 6 bases, with 15 bases between. This CDR3 is CASSQDRSGFTQPQHF. CDR3 DNA: TGCGCCAGCAGCCAAGATAGATCCGGGTTTACTCAGCCCCAGCATTTT.